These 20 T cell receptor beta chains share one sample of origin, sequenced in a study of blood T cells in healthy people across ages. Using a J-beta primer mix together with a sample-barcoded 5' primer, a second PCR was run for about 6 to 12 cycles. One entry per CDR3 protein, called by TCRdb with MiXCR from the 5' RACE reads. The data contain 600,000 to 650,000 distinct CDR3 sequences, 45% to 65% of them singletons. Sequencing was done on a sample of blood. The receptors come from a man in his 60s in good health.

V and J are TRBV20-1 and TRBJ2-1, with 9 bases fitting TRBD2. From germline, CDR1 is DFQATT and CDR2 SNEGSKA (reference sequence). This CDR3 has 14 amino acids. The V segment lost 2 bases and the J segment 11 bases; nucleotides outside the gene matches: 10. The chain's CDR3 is CSARFPRLAEKQFF. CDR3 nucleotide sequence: TGCAGTGCTAGATTCCCCCGACTAGCGGAGAAGCAGTTCTTC.

The CDR3, as DNA: TGTGCCAGCAGTGCATACAGTGGGGGATACGAGCAGTACTTC. Translation: CASSAYSGGYEQYF. The rearrangement links TRBV6-1 to TRBJ2-5; D tentatively reads TRBD1 or TRBD2 (5 bases each). The closer fit of TRBJ2-7 to the DNA end suggests the J call may be wrong. CDR3 length equals 14 residues. In germline, CDR1 is MNHNS, CDR2 SASEGT.

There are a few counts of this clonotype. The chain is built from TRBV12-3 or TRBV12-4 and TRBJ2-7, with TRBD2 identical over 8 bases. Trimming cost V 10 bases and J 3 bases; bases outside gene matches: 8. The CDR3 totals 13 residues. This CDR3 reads CATRAGGDYEQYF. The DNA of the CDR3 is TGTGCCACCAGGGCGGGGGGTGACTACGAGCAGTACTTC.

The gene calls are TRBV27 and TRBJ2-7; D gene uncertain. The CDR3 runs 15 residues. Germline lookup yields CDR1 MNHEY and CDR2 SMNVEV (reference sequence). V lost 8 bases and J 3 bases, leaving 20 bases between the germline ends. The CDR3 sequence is CASSPSDSGFYEQYF. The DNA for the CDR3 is TGTGCCAGCTCCCCCTCGGATTCTGGTTTCTACGAGCAGTACTTC.

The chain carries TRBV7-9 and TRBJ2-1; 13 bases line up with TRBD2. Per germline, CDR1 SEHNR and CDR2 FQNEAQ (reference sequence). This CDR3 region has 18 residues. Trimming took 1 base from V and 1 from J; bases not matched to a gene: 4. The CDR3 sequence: CASSLELAGGQSYNEQFF. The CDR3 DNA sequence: TGTGCCAGCAGCTTAGAACTAGCGGGGGGGCAATCCTACAATGAGCAGTTCTTC.

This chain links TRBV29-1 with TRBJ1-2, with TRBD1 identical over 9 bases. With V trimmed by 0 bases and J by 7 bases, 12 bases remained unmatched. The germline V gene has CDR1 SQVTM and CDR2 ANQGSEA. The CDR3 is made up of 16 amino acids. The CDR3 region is CSVEDGTTGGASGYTF. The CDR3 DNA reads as TGCAGCGTTGAAGATGGGACCACAGGGGGCGCGAGTGGCTACACCTTC.

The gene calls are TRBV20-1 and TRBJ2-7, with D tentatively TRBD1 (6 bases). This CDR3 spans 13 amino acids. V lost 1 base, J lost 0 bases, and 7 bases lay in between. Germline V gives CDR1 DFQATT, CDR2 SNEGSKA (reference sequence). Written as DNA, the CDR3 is TGCAGTGCTAGAGCGGACAGCTCCTACGAGCAGTACTTC. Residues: CSARADSSYEQYF.

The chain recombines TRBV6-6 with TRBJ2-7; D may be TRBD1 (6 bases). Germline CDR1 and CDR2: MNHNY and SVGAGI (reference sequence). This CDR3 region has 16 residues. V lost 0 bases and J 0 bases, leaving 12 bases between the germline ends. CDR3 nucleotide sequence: TGTGCCAGCAGTTACTCAGGGGACATTATCTCCTACGAGCAGTACTTC. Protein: CASSYSGDIISYEQYF.

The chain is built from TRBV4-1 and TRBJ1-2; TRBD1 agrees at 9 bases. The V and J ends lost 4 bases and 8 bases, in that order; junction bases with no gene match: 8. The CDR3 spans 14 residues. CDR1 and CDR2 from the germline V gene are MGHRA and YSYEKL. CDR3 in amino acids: CASSRPGQGWGYTF. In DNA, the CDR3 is TGCGCCAGCAGCCGACCGGGACAGGGATGGGGCTACACCTTC.

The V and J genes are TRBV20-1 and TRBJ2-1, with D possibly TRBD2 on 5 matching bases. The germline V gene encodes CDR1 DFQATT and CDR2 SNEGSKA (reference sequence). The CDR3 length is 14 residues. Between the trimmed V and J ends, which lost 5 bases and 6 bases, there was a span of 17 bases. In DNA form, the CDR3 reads TGCAGTGCTGAGGGATTCCACCCCTCCAATGAGCAGTTCTTC. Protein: CSAEGFHPSNEQFF.

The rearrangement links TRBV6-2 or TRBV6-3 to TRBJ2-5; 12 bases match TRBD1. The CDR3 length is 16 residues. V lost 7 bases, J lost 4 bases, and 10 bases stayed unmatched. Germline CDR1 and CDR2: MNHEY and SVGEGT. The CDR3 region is CASTRWGQGASETQYF. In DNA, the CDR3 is TGTGCCAGCACCCGCTGGGGACAGGGGGCCTCAGAGACCCAGTACTTC.

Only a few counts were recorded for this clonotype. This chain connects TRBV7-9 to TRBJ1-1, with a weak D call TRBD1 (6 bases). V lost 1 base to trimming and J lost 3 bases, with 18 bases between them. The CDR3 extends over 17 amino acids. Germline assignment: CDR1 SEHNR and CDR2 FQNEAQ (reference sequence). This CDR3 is CASSLVGARGLYTEAFF. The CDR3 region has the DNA TGTGCCAGCAGCTTAGTGGGGGCGAGAGGGTTGTACACTGAAGCTTTCTTT.

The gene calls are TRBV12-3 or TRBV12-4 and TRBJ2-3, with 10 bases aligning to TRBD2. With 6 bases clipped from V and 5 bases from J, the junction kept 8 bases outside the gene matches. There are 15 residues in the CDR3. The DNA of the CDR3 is TGTGCCAGCAGAACCAGCGGGGGGGCGGAAGATACGCAGTATTTT. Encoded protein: CASRTSGGAEDTQYF.

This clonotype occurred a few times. CDR3 sequence: CASSRSDNYEQYF. The CDR3 DNA reads as TGTGCCAGCAGCCGTTCGGACAATTACGAGCAGTACTTC. V is TRBV7-9 and J is TRBJ2-5; D perhaps matches TRBD1 (5 bases). The J call may be faulty, since TRBJ2-7 better matches the DNA end. There are 13 residues in the CDR3. Germline V gene data show CDR1 as SEHNR and CDR2 as FQNEAQ (reference sequence).

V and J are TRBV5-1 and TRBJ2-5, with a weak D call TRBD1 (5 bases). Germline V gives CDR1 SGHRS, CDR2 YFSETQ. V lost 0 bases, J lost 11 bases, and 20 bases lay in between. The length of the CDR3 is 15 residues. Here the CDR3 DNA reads TGCGCCAGCAGCTTGGATGGGATTACAGGCAAAGGGCAGTACTTC. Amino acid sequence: CASSLDGITGKGQYF.

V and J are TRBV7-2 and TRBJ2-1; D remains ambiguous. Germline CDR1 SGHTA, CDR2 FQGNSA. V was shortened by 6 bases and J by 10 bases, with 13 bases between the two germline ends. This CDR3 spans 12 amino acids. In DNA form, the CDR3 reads TGTGCCAGCAGGGCCGCCGGGTTAGAGCAGTTCTTC. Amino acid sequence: CASRAAGLEQFF. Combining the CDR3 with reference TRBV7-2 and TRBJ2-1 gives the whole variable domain GAGVSQSPSNKVTEKGKDVELRCDPISGHTALYWYRQSLGQGLEFLIYFQGNSAPDKSGLPSDRFSAERTGGSVSTLTIQRTQQEDSAVYLCASRAAGLEQFFGPGTRLTVL.

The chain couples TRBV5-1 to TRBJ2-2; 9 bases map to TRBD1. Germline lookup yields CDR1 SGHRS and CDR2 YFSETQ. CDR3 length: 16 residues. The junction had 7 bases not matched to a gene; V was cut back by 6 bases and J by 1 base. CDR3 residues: CASTERQGVNTGELFF. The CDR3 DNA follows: TGCGCCAGCACCGAAAGACAGGGGGTGAACACCGGGGAGCTGTTTTTT.

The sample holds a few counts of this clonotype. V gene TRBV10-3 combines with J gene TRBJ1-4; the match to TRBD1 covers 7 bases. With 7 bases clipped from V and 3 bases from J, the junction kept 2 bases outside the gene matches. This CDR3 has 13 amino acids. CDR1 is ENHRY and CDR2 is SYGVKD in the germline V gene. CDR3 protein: CAIKGAANEKLFF. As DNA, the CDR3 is TGTGCCATCAAGGGGGCAGCTAATGAAAAACTGTTTTTT.

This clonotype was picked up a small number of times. CDR3 DNA: TGTGCCACCAAGGTGGACAGGGGACCCTACGAGCAGTACTTC. Protein product: CATKVDRGPYEQYF. The chain combines TRBV2 with TRBJ2-7, with 9 bases that match TRBD1. The junction had 9 bases not matched to a gene; V was cut back by 10 bases and J by 2 bases. CDR1 is SNHLY and CDR2 is FYNNEI in the germline V gene. CDR3 length equals 14 residues.

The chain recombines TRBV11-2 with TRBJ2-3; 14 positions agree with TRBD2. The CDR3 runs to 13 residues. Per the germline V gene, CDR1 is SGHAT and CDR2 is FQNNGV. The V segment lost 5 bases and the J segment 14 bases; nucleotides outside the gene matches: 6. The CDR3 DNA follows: TGTGCCAGCAGCCCCGGACTAGCGGGGGGACTGTATTTT. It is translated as CASSPGLAGGLYF.